This TCR beta chain appears in the sequencing data of a study of vaccination effects on CD4 cells after COVID-19. The study's findings and limits: Clones arising from infection and from vaccination showed marked clonal contraction late after vaccination.

ViraFEST assay sequencing came after antigen-specific CD4+ T cells were expanded with viral peptide pools. The culture ran for roughly ten days before CD4+ T cells were isolated. Two-dose vaccination with either BNT162b2 or mRNA-1273 was given to the participants. The healthy vaccine recipients, who had no prior SARS-CoV-2 infection, showed negative nucleocapsid antibodies. The researchers cultured 1.5 million to 2.5 million PBMC per well with approximately 11 IU/ml IL-2 and 8 to 10 ug/ml peptides. Half-medium replacement with IL-2 medium occurred on days 3 and 7. Turning to this clone: What it binds is not known.

Measured with immunoSEQ multiplex PCR; TCRdb has only the in-frame clones, and not every one. The table has 65,000 to 70,000 clones, under 85% seen once; the top ten hold around 0.95%. The germline V gene has CDR1 MDHEN and CDR2 SYDVKM. The CDR3 sequence is 15 residues long. Germline trimming cut 6 bases from V and 4 bases from J; bases unmatched to any gene: 5. Sequencing was performed on CD4+ T cells from PBMCs cultured with HCoV-OC43 spike peptides, taken after COVID-19 vaccination. Subset: HCoV-OC43 spike overlapping peptide pool stimulation. V gene TRBV28 combines with J gene TRBJ2-4; 11 nucleotides agree with TRBD2. The source is a human donor who received a COVID-19 vaccine. CDR3 coding DNA: TGTGCCAGCAGCCCTACTAGCGGGGGAAAAAACATTCAGTACTTC. Its translation is CASSPTSGGKNIQYF.